This T cell receptor (beta chain) was recovered during a study of long-term antiretroviral therapy in people with HIV. The immunoSEQ assay was v3.0, run at survey level. The data were produced by immunoSEQ multiplex PCR, yet TCRdb's version contains in-frame clones alone and is incomplete. The profile shows roughly 39,000 clones, around 88% of them singletons. Looked up from germline, CDR1 is WSHSY and CDR2 is SAAADI. V shed 11 bases and J shed 5 bases, with 15 bases lying between them. The CDR3 has 13 residues. The rearrangement uses TRBV10-2 and TRBJ1-4; no firm D call. Specimen: unsorted PBMCs, collected just before starting antiretroviral therapy. The receptor's source is a woman aged 18-29 years with HIV. This CDR3 reads CAAFAAPNEKLFF. The CDR3 DNA reads TGCGCCGCCTTCGCTGCTCCAAATGAAAAACTGTTTTTT.